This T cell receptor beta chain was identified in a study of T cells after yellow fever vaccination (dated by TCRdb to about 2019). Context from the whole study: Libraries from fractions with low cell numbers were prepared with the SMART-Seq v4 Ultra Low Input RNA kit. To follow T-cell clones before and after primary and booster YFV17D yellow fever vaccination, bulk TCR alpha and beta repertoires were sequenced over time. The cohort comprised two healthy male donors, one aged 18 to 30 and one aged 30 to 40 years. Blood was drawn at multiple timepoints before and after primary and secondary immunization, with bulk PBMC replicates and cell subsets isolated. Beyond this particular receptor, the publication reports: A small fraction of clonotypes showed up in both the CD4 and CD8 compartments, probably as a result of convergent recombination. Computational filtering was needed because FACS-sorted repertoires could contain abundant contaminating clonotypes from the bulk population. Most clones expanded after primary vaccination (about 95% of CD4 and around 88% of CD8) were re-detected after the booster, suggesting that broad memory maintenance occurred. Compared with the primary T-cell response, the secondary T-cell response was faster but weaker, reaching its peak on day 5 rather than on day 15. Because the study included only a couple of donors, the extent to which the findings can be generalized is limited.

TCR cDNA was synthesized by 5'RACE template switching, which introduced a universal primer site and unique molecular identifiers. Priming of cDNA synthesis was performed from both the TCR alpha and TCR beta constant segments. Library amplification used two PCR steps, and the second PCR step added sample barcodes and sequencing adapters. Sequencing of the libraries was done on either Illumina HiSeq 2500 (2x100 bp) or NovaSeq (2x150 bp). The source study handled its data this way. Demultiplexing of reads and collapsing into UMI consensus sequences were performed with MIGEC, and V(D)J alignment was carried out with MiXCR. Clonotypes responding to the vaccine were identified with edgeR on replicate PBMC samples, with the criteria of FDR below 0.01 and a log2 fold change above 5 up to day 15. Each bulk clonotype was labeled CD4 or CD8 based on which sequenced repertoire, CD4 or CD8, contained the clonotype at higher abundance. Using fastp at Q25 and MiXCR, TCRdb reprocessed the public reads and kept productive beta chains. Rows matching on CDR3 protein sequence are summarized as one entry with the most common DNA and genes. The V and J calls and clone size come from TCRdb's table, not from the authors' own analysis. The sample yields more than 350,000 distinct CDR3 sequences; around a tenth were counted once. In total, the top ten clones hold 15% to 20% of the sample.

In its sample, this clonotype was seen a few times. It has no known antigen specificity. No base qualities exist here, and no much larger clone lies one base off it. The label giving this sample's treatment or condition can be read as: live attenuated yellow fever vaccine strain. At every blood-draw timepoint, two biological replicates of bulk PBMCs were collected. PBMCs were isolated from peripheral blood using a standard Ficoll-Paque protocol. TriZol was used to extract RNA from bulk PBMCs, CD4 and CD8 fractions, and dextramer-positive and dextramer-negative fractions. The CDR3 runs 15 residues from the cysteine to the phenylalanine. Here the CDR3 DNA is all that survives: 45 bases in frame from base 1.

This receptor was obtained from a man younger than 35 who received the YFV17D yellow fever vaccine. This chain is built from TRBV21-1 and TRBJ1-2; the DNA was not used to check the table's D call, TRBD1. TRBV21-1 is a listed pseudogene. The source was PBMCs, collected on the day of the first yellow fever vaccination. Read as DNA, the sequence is TGTGCCAGCAGCAAAGTTGAAGGGGCGCGGAGTGGCTACACCTTC. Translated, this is CASSKVEGARSGYTF.